Listed below are T cell receptor beta chains from one sample, sequenced in a study of cytomegalovirus exposure and HLA in healthy donors. Method: immunoSEQ multiplex PCR; TCRdb's copy keeps in-frame clones and lacks some. The repertoire holds 150,000 to 200,000 clones, with around 62% as singletons. What was sequenced was PBMCs. Receptor source: a man in his forties or fifties in good health and CMV-seronegative. The CDR3 runs from the conserved cysteine through the conserved F or W. A D gene is named only where the DNA matches it firmly. Where a row states a size, it is once, few, many or the class of an expanded clone; other rows omit it.

size	V	J	D	CDR3	DNA
few	TRBV6-5	TRBJ2-7	TRBD2	CASSRASGSSYEQYF	TGTGCCAGCAGTAGAGCTAGCGGGAGCTCCTACGAGCAGTACTTC
few	TRBV5-1	TRBJ2-5	.	CASSLGLVGETQYF	TGCGCCAGCAGCTTGGGTCTAGTTGGGGAGACCCAGTACTTC
.	TRBV18	TRBJ2-5	.	CASSPRKETQYF	TGTGCCAGCTCACCGCGTAAAGAGACCCAGTACTTC
.	TRBV7-9	TRBJ2-3	.	CASSLLPSDTDTQYF	TGTGCCAGCAGCTTATTACCTAGTGACACAGATACGCAGTATTTT
.	TRBV7-4	TRBJ1-1	TRBD1	CASSLTTGDDRNTEAFF	TGTGCCAGCAGCTTAACGACAGGGGATGATCGGAACACTGAAGCTTTCTTT
.	TRBV15	TRBJ2-7	TRBD2	CATSREASGSGYEQYF	TGTGCCACCAGCAGAGAGGCTAGCGGGAGTGGCTACGAGCAGTACTTC
.	TRBV6-5	TRBJ2-7	TRBD2	CASSRLAGVGEQYF	TGTGCCAGCAGTCGCCTAGCGGGAGTGGGCGAGCAGTACTTC
.	TRBV14	TRBJ2-3	TRBD1	CASSQVVTGGLTDTQYF	TGTGCCAGCAGCCAAGTTGTGACAGGGGGCCTCACAGATACGCAGTATTTT
.	TRBV4-3	TRBJ2-3	TRBD2	CASSQGLAGKDTQYF	TGCGCCAGCAGCCAAGGACTAGCGGGAAAAGATACGCAGTATTTT
.	TRBV7-9	TRBJ2-1	TRBD2	CASSRGTSVNEQFF	TGTGCCAGCAGCCGAGGGACTAGCGTCAATGAGCAGTTCTTC
.	TRBV11-2	TRBJ2-3	TRBD1	CASSPTGGDTQYF	TGTGCCAGCAGCCCAACAGGGGGAGATACGCAGTATTTT
.	TRBV18	TRBJ1-4	.	CASSPGGATNEKLFF	TGTGCCAGCTCACCTGGCGGGGCAACTAATGAAAAACTGTTTTTT
few	TRBV30	TRBJ2-7	TRBD1	CAWSWAGGSEQYF	TGTGCCTGGAGTTGGGCAGGGGGCTCCGAGCAGTACTTC
.	TRBV7-2	TRBJ1-5	.	CASSPQYGQPQHF	TGTGCCAGCAGCCCCCAATACGGTCAGCCCCAGCATTTT
few	TRBV13	TRBJ2-2	TRBD2	CASRTRLAGDTGELFF	TGTGCCAGCAGAACCCGACTAGCGGGAGACACCGGGGAGCTGTTTTTT
few	TRBV9	TRBJ2-7	TRBD2	CASSSREGTGAYEQYF	TGTGCCAGCAGCTCTAGGGAGGGGACTGGGGCCTACGAGCAGTACTTC
few	TRBV7-3	TRBJ2-2	TRBD2	CASSYQAGGVTGELFF	TGTGCCAGCAGCTACCAAGCGGGAGGGGTCACCGGGGAGCTGTTTTTT
.	TRBV28	TRBJ2-3	.	CASSYKSTDTQYF	TGTGCCAGCAGCTATAAAAGCACAGATACGCAGTATTTT
once	TRBV11-2	TRBJ1-1	.	CASSPPGRAEAFF	TGTGCCAGCAGCCCACCGGGGAGGGCTGAAGCTTTCTTT
.	TRBV19	TRBJ2-5	TRBD2	CASNTPRGDQETQYF	TGTGCCAGTAACACCCCTCGGGGGGACCAAGAGACCCAGTACTTC
.	TRBV28	TRBJ2-4	.	CASSLTSGNIQYF	TGTGCCAGCAGTCTCACCTCCGGGAACATTCAGTACTTC
.	TRBV6-5	TRBJ2-7	.	CASTSGDTYEQYF	TGTGCCAGCACCTCCGGGGACACCTACGAGCAGTACTTC
.	TRBV6-5	TRBJ2-6	.	CASSYSSASGANVLTF	TGTGCCAGCAGTTACTCGAGCGCGTCTGGGGCCAACGTCCTGACTTTC
.	TRBV19	TRBJ1-5	TRBD1	CASTLGDRGVRNQPQHF	TGTGCCAGTACCTTGGGGGACAGGGGAGTAAGAAATCAGCCCCAGCATTTT
.	TRBV6-5	TRBJ2-7	TRBD1	CASSRPGTGGYEQYF	TGTGCCAGCAGCCGCCCCGGGACAGGGGGCTACGAGCAGTACTTC
.	TRBV4-1	TRBJ2-7	.	CASSQEQWRYEQYF	TGCGCCAGCAGCCAAGAGCAGTGGAGGTACGAGCAGTACTTC
.	TRBV30	TRBJ1-1	TRBD1	CARKTGPTEAFF	TGTGCCAGAAAGACAGGGCCCACTGAAGCTTTCTTT
.	TRBV9	TRBJ2-1	TRBD1	CASSSYRDRGIDEQFF	TGTGCCAGCAGCTCATACCGGGACAGGGGGATCGATGAGCAGTTCTTC
.	TRBV5-1	TRBJ2-3	TRBD2	CASSFGTSGSSTDTQYF	TGCGCCAGCAGCTTCGGGACTAGCGGGAGTAGCACAGATACGCAGTATTTT
.	TRBV15	TRBJ1-1	.	CATSRELGATEAFF	TGTGCCACCAGCAGAGAATTAGGGGCCACTGAAGCTTTCTTT
.	TRBV20-1	TRBJ2-4	.	CIPENIQYF	TGCATTCCAGAAAACATTCAGTACTTC
few	TRBV5-1	TRBJ2-4	TRBD2	CASRGLDLNIQYF	TGCGCCAGCAGGGGACTAGACTTAAACATTCAGTACTTC
.	TRBV6-5	TRBJ2-1	.	CASRGTNRKANERFF	TGTGCCAGCAGAGGGACAAATCGGAAGGCCAATGAGCGGTTCTTC
.	TRBV2	TRBJ1-5	.	CASSSQGVNQPQHF	TGTGCCAGCAGTTCACAGGGAGTCAATCAGCCCCAGCATTTT
.	TRBV30	TRBJ1-6	.	CAWSVHLGGNSPLHF	TGTGCCTGGAGTGTACATCTGGGCGGGAATTCACCCCTCCACTTT
.	TRBV4-3	TRBJ2-1	.	CASSQGSQSSYNEQFF	TGCGCCAGCAGCCAAGGGAGTCAAAGCTCCTACAATGAGCAGTTCTTC
.	TRBV6-1	TRBJ1-5	.	CASSVGWGGNQPQHF	TGTGCCAGCAGTGTGGGATGGGGGGGCAATCAGCCCCAGCATTTT
.	TRBV5-1	TRBJ2-3	TRBD2	CASSLAGGSTDTQYF	TGCGCCAGCAGCCTAGCGGGGGGGAGCACAGATACGCAGTATTTT
few	TRBV4-1	TRBJ1-4	.	CASSQGGRRTNEKLFF	TGCGCCAGCAGCCAAGGGGGGCGGAGAACTAATGAAAAACTGTTTTTT
.	TRBV2	TRBJ1-2	.	CASAPSVLGLNGYTF	TGTGCCAGCGCCCCTTCGGTCCTGGGACTCAATGGCTACACCTTC
.	TRBV7-3	TRBJ2-2	TRBD2	CASSLGGSDTGELFF	TGTGCCAGCAGCTTAGGCGGGAGCGACACCGGGGAGCTGTTTTTT
.	TRBV6-5	TRBJ1-6	.	CASSRAGAENSPLHF	TGTGCCAGCAGTCGAGCAGGGGCGGAAAATTCACCCCTCCACTTT
.	TRBV5-1	TRBJ1-4	.	CASSLEQGISGGEKLFF	TGCGCCAGCAGCTTGGAACAGGGAATAAGCGGAGGTGAAAAACTGTTTTTT
few	TRBV15	TRBJ1-1	TRBD1	CATSRDWRTGRSNTEAFF	TGTGCCACCAGCAGAGATTGGCGGACAGGGCGAAGTAACACTGAAGCTTTCTTT
.	TRBV6-5	TRBJ1-6	.	CASSYSGQDNSPLHF	TGTGCCAGCAGTTACTCGGGGCAGGATAATTCACCCCTCCACTTT
.	TRBV19	TRBJ2-7	.	CASSILGDEQYF	TGTGCCAGTAGTATCTTAGGGGACGAGCAGTACTTC
.	TRBV5-1	TRBJ2-1	TRBD2	CARLQWGGGIYNEQFF	TGCGCCAGATTACAATGGGGCGGGGGAATCTACAATGAGCAGTTCTTC
once	TRBV6-6	TRBJ1-1	.	CASSSGEGSSQAFF	TGTGCCAGCAGTTCGGGGGAAGGGAGCTCTCAAGCTTTCTTT
.	TRBV5-1	TRBJ1-4	.	CASSFDVEEKLFF	TGCGCCAGCAGCTTTGACGTGGAGGAAAAACTGTTTTTT
once	TRBV6-1	TRBJ1-2	.	CASSEPDSGYTF	TGTGCCAGCAGTGAACCGGACAGTGGCTACACCTTC
.	TRBV28	TRBJ1-2	TRBD1	CASSLQGARGGYTF	TGTGCCAGCAGTTTACAGGGGGCGCGGGGTGGCTACACCTTC
few	TRBV30	TRBJ2-7	TRBD2	CAWSWGTSSEQYF	TGTGCCTGGAGTTGGGGGACTAGCAGCGAGCAGTACTTC
.	TRBV7-2	TRBJ2-1	.	CASSRYNEQFF	TGTGCCAGCTCTCGTTACAATGAGCAGTTCTTC